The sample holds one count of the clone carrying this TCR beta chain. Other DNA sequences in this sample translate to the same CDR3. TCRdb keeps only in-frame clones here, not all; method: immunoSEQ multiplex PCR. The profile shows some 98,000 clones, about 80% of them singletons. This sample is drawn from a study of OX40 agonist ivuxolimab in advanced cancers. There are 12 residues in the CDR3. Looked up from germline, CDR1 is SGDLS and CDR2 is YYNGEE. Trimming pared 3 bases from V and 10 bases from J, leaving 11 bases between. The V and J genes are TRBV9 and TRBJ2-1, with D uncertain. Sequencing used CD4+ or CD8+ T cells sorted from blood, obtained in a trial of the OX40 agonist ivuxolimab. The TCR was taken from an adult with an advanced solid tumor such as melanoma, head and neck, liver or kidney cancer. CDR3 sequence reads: CASSALLGEQFF. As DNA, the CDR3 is TGTGCCAGCAGCGCCCTCCTCGGGGAGCAGTTCTTC.